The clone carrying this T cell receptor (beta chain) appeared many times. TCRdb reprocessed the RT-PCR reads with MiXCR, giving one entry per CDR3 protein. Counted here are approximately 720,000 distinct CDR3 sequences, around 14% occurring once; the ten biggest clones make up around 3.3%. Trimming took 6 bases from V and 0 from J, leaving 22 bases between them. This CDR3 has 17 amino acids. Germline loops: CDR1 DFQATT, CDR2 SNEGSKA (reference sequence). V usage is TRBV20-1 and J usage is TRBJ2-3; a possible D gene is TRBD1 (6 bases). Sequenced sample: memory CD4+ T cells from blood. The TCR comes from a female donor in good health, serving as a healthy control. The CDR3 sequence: CSAPSSWGQGSTDTQYF. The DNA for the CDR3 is TGCAGTGCCCCCTCTTCCTGGGGACAAGGGAGCACAGATACGCAGTATTTT.